This T cell receptor (beta chain) was recorded in a study of OX40 agonist ivuxolimab in advanced cancers. Libraries were prepared by immunoSEQ multiplex PCR; TCRdb keeps only in-frame clonotypes and omits some of them. The table shows about 40,000 clones, with 82% occurring only once. Germline loops: CDR1 MNHEY, CDR2 SVGAGI. CDR3 length: 14 amino acids. Losses at the gene ends were 3 bases for V and 2 bases for J; bases not matched to a gene: 4. The chain carries TRBV6-5 and TRBJ2-7; TRBD1 matches 7 bases. This clonotype was obtained from an adult with an advanced solid tumor such as melanoma, head and neck, liver or kidney cancer. This material consisted of CD4+ or CD8+ T cells sorted from blood, taken in a trial of the OX40 agonist ivuxolimab. CDR3 sequence reads: CASSYSTGAYEQYF. In DNA form, the CDR3 reads TGTGCCAGCAGTTATTCAACAGGGGCCTACGAGCAGTACTTC.